Sequencing of this T cell receptor (beta chain) was carried out in a study of blood T cell repertoires in COVID-19. Study-wide context: T cells, B-cell-depleted T cells, or PBMCs provided the cDNA or gDNA that served as material.

Per the germline V gene, CDR1 is SGHRS and CDR2 is YFSETQ. The CDR3 has 14 amino acids. Trimming cost V 3 bases and J 3 bases, with 9 bases left between them. Participants spanned ages roughly 18 to 95 years and resided in about 25 US areas. Symptom resolution, clearance, or two negative PCRs marked the recovered donors of Cohort 3. In the original workflow: Nucleated cell counts were estimated from reference gene primer amplification. Only in-frame clones appear in the TCRdb table, and some are missing; sequencing was by immunoSEQ multiplex PCR. V and J calls and clone size are given by that table; D and trimming were obtained from the DNA. Of 350,000 or so clones detected, roughly 87% appear once; the ten largest clones hold under 1.3%.

This sequence joins TRBV5-1 and TRBJ1-4; maybe TRBD1 (5 bases). The sample taken for sequencing was PBMCs or T cells enriched from blood (not recorded which). This receptor was taken from a woman aged 30 to 39 who had recovered from COVID-19. The CDR3 loop is CASSSDSSNEKLFF. The CDR3, as DNA: TGCGCCAGCAGCTCAGACAGCTCTAATGAAAAACTGTTTTTT.